The sample holds many counts of the clone carrying this T cell receptor beta chain. Its cognate antigen is unknown. Time point in this sample: sample taken at primary tumor resection. Sequencing of whole RNA from tumor, nontumor lung or frozen PBMC involved no sorting. This entry comes from a study of spatial heterogeneity in lung cancer. The study, taken as a whole, reports: Blood carried ubiquitous expanded tumor TCRs more at resection than follow-up.

TCRdb reprocessed the 5' RACE reads with MiXCR, giving one entry per CDR3 protein. The sample shows tens of thousands of distinct CDR3 sequences, approximately 6.6% of them seen only once. Sequenced material: PBMCs, taken at surgery. The sequence derives from a male donor with early-stage non-small cell lung cancer.

The CDR3 loop reads CASSLGLAGSEQFF. For the CDR3, the DNA is TGTGCCAGCAGCTTAGGTCTAGCTGGAAGTGAGCAGTTCTTC. This sequence joins TRBV11-2 and TRBJ2-1; TRBD2 is a possible D gene (5 bases). The germline CDR1 and CDR2 sequences are SGHAT and FQNNGV. Trimming stripped 1 base from V and 9 bases from J, with 13 bases between. This CDR3 region has 14 residues. The whole variable domain, remainder taken from reference TRBV11-2 and TRBJ2-1, is EAGVAQSPRYKIIEKRQSVAFWCNPISGHATLYWYQQILGQGPKLLIQFQNNGVVDDSQLPKDRFSAERLKGVDSTLKIQPAKLEDSAVYLCASSLGLAGSEQFFGPGTRLTVL.